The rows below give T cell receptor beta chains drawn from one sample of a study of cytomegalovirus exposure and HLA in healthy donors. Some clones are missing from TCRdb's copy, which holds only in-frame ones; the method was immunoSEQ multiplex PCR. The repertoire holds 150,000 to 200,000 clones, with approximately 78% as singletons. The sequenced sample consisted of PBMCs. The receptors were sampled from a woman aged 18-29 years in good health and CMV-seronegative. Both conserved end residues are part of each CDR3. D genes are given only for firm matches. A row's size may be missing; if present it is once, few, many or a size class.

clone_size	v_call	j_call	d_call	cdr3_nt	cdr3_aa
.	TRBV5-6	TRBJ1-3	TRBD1	TGTGCCAGCAGCGGGGGACAGGGAAACACCATATATTTT	CASSGGQGNTIYF
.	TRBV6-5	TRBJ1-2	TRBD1	TGTGCCAGCAGTTACCCGGACAGGGGAGGCTACACCTTC	CASSYPDRGGYTF
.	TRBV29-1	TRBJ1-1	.	TGCAGCGTGTTCACGTTCAGGCCCCAGGACACTGAAGCTTTCTTT	CSVFTFRPQDTEAFF
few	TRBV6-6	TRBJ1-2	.	TGTGCCAGCAGTTCGAACAGTGAATATGGCTACACCTTC	CASSSNSEYGYTF
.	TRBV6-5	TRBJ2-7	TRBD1	TGTGCCAGCAGTGGGGACAGGGACTACGAGCAGTACTTC	CASSGDRDYEQYF
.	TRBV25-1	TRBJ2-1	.	TGTGCCAGCAGTGAATACAGGGTTGACTACAATGAGCAGTTCTTC	CASSEYRVDYNEQFF
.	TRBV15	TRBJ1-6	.	TGTGCCACCCGGCAGGGGAGCTCCTATAATTCACCCCTCCACTTT	CATRQGSSYNSPLHF
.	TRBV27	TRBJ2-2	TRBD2	TGTGCCAGCAAAAAGCGGGAGGGCCAAGGAGGGGAGCTGTTTTTT	CASKKREGQGGELFF
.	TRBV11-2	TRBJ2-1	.	TGTGCCAGCAGCTTTGGCTCAGGGTCCTACAATGAGCAGTTCTTC	CASSFGSGSYNEQFF
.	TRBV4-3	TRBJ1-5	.	TGCGCCAGCAGCCAAGGGACAGAAAATAATCAGCCCCAGCATTTT	CASSQGTENNQPQHF
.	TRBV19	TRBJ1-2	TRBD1	TGTGCCAGTAGGCGGGACAGCGACTATGGCTACACCTTC	CASRRDSDYGYTF
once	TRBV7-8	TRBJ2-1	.	TGTGCCAGCAGCTCTTTCGGGGGTTACAATGAGCAGTTCTTC	CASSSFGGYNEQFF
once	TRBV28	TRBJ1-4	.	TGTGCCAGCAGTTCTCACTCGACAGGACCCGGGGCAACTAATGAAAAACTGTTTTTT	CASSSHSTGPGATNEKLFF
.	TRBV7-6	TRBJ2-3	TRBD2	TGTGCCAGCAGCTCGGCGACTAGCGGGAGGGGCACAGATACGCAGTATTTT	CASSSATSGRGTDTQYF
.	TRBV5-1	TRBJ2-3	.	TGCGCCACCAGTCAGGGTGTAAGGGGGACAAACCACCCAGCTACGCAGTATTTT	CATSQGVRGTNHPATQYF
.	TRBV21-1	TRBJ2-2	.	TGTGCCAGCAACCGACTAGCGGAGACCTGTTACGGGGAGCTGTTTTTT	CASNRLAETCYGELFF
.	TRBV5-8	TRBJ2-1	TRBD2	TGTGCCAGCAGCTTGGGGACCTTACTAGCGGTGTCCTACAATGAGCAGTTCTTC	CASSLGTLLAVSYNEQFF
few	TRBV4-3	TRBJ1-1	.	TGCGCCAGCAGCCAAGACAGAAACACTGAAGCTTTCTTT	CASSQDRNTEAFF
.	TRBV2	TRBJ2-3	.	TGTGCCAGCAGGTCCACGGTGGTGAGGAGCACAGATACGCAGTATTTT	CASRSTVVRSTDTQYF
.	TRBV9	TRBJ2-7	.	TGTGCCAGCAGCGCCGAGGGTGGGCTACTCTCCTACGAGCAGTACTTC	CASSAEGGLLSYEQYF
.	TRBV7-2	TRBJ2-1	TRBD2	TGTGCCAGCAGCTTAGGGGGTTCTAGCGGGATGACGTTCTTC	CASSLGGSSGMTFF
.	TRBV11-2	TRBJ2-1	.	TGTGCCAGCAGCTTAGTTTTCTCCGAGCAGTTCTTC	CASSLVFSEQFF
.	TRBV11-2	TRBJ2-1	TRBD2	TGTGCCAGCACCAGAGCGGGAGTGTCCTACAATGAGCAGTTCTTC	CASTRAGVSYNEQFF
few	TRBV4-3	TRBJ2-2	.	TGCGCCAGCAGCCAAGAGTGGGCTAACACCGGGGAGCTGTTTTTT	CASSQEWANTGELFF
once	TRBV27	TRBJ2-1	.	TGTGCCAGCGTTAGAACGTCCTACAATGAGCAGTTCTTC	CASVRTSYNEQFF
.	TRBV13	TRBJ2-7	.	TGTGCCAGCAGCTTTGGGGGGGGCGGAGCCTACGAGCAGTACTTC	CASSFGGGGAYEQYF
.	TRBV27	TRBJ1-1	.	TGTGCCAGCAGTTTAGGACGGGGGAACACTGAAGCTTTCTTT	CASSLGRGNTEAFF
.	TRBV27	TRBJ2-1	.	TGTGCCAGCAGTTTATCTATGGCGGAGAGCTCCTACAATGAGCAGTTCTTC	CASSLSMAESSYNEQFF
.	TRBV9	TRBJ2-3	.	TGTGCCAGCAGCTTTGCCGGGAGTAGGACAGATACGCAGTATTTT	CASSFAGSRTDTQYF
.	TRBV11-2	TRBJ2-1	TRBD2	TGTGCCAGCAGCTTAGTAGGCGGGAGGGTCCCCAATGAGCAGTTCTTC	CASSLVGGRVPNEQFF
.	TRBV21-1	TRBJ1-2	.	TGTGCCAGCAGCAAGGCCCCGGACAGGGAATCATATGGCTACACCTTC	CASSKAPDRESYGYTF
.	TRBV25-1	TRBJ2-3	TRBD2	TGTGCCAGCAGTGAATGGACTAGCGGCGGAGATACGCAGTATTTT	CASSEWTSGGDTQYF
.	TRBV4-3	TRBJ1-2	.	TGCGCCAGCAGCCAAAGTATGGGGGGGCTTGCCTATGGCTACACCTTC	CASSQSMGGLAYGYTF
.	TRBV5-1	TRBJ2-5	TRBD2	TGCGCCAGCACCTGGAGCGGGAGTGAGACCCAGTACTTC	CASTWSGSETQYF
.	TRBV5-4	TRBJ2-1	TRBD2	TGTGCCAGCAGGCGAACTAGCGGGAGCTACAATGAGCAGTTCTTC	CASRRTSGSYNEQFF
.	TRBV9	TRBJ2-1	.	TGTGCCAGCAGCGCCCAGGCTGAGCAGTTCTTC	CASSAQAEQFF
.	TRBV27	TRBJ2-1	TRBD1	TGTGCCAGCAGTTTCCAGGGGGCATCCTACAATGAGCAGTTCTTC	CASSFQGASYNEQFF
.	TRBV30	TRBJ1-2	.	TGTGCCTGGGAATCAGGGGACTATGGCTACACCTTC	CAWESGDYGYTF
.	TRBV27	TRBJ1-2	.	TGTGCCAGCAGCCGTATGGACAGCTATGGCTACACCTTC	CASSRMDSYGYTF
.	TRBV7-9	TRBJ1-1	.	TGTTCCAGCAGCTCTTCGAACACTGAAGCTTTCTTT	CSSSSSNTEAFF
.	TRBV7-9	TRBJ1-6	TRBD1	TGTGCCAGCAGCTCACAGGGGCGCTTCCGAAGCTCCTATAATTCACCCCTCCACTTT	CASSSQGRFRSSYNSPLHF
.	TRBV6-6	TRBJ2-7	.	TGTGCCAGCAGTTCCGGTACCCGGTACGAGCAGTACTTC	CASSSGTRYEQYF
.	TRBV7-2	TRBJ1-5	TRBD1	TGTGCCAGCAGCTTGTCGGCAGGGGGAGTTTTCATGCATTTT	CASSLSAGGVFMHF
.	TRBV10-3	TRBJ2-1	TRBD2	TGTGCCATCAGTGGACTAGCGCGGTCTCTGGTTAATGAGCAGTTCTTC	CAISGLARSLVNEQFF
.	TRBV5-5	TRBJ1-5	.	TGTGCCAGCAGCCAAGGACATAACAATCAGCCCCAGCATTTT	CASSQGHNNQPQHF
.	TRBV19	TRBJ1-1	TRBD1	TGTGCCAGTAGTAAACGGGACAGAATGAACACTGAAGCTTTCTTT	CASSKRDRMNTEAFF
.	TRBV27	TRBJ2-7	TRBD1	TGTGCCAGCAGTTTATCAAGGGGACAGGCGAGCTCCTACGAGCAGTACTTC	CASSLSRGQASSYEQYF
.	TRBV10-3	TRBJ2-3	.	TGTGCCATCAGTGAGTCCCTTATGCGGGACACAGATACGCAGTATTTT	CAISESLMRDTDTQYF
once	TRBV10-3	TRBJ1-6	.	TGTGCCATTAGCGCGGAGGGAGGAGTTTCACCCCTCCACTTT	CAISAEGGVSPLHF